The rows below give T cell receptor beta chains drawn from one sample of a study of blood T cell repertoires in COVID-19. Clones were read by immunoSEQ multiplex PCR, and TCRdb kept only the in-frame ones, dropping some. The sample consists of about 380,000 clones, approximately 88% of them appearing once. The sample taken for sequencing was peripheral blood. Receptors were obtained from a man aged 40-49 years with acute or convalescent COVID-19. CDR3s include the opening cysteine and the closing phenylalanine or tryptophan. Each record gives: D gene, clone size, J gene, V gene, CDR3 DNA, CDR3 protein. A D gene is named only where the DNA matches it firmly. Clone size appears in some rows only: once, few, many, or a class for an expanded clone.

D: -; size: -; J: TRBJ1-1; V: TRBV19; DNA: TGTGCCAGTAGTACAACCGCCGGGACACTTAACAAAATGAACACTGAAGCTTTCTTT; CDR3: CASSTTAGTLNKMNTEAFF
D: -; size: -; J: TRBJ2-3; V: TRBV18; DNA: TGTGCCAGCCAGATGGATAACAGGGCTCCAGATACGCAGTATTTT; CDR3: CASQMDNRAPDTQYF
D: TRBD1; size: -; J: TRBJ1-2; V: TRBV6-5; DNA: TGTGCCAGCAGCCAGGGGACAGGGGTTGGCTACACCTTC; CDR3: CASSQGTGVGYTF
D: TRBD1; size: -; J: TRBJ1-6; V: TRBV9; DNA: TGTGCCAGCAGCACGCCGGAGCCGGGACAGAGCAGTTCACCCCTCCACTTT; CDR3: CASSTPEPGQSSSPLHF
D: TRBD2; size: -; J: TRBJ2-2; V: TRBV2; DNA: TGTGCCAGCAGGGAGGGACTAGCGGGTCTTACCGGGGAGCTGTTTTTT; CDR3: CASREGLAGLTGELFF
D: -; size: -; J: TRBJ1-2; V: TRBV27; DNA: TGTGCCAGCAGTTTATATGGCAGGGAATCATATGGCTACACCTTC; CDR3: CASSLYGRESYGYTF
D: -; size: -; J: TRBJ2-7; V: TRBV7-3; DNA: TGTGCCAGCAGCTTATTGGGGAGTCCGGTCGAGCAGTACTTC; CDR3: CASSLLGSPVEQYF
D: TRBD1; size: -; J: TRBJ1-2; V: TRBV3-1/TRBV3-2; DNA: TGTGCCAGCAGCCTTAGGACAGGGGGCGTTGGCTACACCTTC; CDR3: CASSLRTGGVGYTF
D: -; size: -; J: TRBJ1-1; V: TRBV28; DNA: TGTGCCAGCAGTTTAATATCCAGGTCGGGGGTGACCACTGAAGCTTTCTTT; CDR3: CASSLISRSGVTTEAFF
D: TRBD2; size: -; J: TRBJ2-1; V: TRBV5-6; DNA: TGTGCCAGCAGCTGGATGCGGGGGGGTTTGAACAATGAGCAGTTCTTC; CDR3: CASSWMRGGLNNEQFF
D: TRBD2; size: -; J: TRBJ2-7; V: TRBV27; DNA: TGTGCCAGCAGTTTTGCGGGAGGACCTTACGAGCAGTACTTC; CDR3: CASSFAGGPYEQYF
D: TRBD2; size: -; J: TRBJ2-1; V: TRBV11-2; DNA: TGTGCCAGCAGCTTAGCCAGCGGGGGTTACAATGAGCAGTTCTTC; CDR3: CASSLASGGYNEQFF
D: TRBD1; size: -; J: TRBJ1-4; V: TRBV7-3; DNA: TGTGCCAGCAGCGAAACCGGGACAGGGGCTGAAAAACTGTTTTTT; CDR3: CASSETGTGAEKLFF
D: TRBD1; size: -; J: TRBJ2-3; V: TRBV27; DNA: TGTGCCAGCAGTTTAAGAGGGACAGGGTGGACAGATACGCAGTATTTT; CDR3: CASSLRGTGWTDTQYF
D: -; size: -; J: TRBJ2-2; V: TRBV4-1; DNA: TGCGCCAGCAGCCAATACCGCAGGGCGCCCGGGGAGCTGTTTTTT; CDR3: CASSQYRRAPGELFF
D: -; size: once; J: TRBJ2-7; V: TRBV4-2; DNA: TGTGCCAGCAGCCAAGATTCGAACATCTACGAGCAGTACTTC; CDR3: CASSQDSNIYEQYF
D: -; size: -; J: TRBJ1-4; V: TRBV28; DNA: TGTGCCAGCAGTTTTCTCACCCTGGGCGAAAAACTGTTTTTT; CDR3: CASSFLTLGEKLFF
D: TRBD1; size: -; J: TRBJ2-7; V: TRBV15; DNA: TGTGCCACCAGCGGTGGATACCGGGACAGGGGGCTCGATGAGCAGTACTTC; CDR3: CATSGGYRDRGLDEQYF
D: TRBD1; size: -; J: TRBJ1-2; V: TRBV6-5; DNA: TGTGCCAGCAGCCCCTTCGGACAGGACTATGGCTACACCTTC; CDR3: CASSPFGQDYGYTF
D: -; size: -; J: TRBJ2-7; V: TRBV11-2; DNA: TGTGCCAGCAGCTTACACGGGAGCTCCTACGAGCAGTACTTC; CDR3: CASSLHGSSYEQYF
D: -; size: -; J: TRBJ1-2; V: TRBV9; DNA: TGTGCCAGCAGCCGGGACTCATCCCCTTTCATATATGGCTACACCTTC; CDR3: CASSRDSSPFIYGYTF
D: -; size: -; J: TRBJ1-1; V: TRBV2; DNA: TGTGCCAGCAGTGTGGAGTGGAACAGGCAAGTAGAGCTGAACACTGAAGCTTTCTTT; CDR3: CASSVEWNRQVELNTEAFF
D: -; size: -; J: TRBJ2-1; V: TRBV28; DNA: TGTGCCAGCAGTTTCGGGGTAGGATGGAGGAATGAGCAGTTCTTC; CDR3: CASSFGVGWRNEQFF
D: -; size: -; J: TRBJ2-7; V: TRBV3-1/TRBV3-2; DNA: TGTGCCAGCAGCCAGACGGGGGTAAGGCAGTACTTC; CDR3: CASSQTGVRQYF
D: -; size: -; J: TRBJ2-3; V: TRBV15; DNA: TGTGCCACCAGCAGGGAGGGAGATACGCAGTATTTT; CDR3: CATSREGDTQYF
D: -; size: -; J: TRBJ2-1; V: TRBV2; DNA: TGTGCCAGCAGTGAATCGCCAGGTCACGACAATGAGCAGTTCTTC; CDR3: CASSESPGHDNEQFF
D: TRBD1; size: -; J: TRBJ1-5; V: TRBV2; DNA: TGTGCCAGCAGTGGACAGGGACTTAGCAATCAGCCCCAGCATTTT; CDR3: CASSGQGLSNQPQHF
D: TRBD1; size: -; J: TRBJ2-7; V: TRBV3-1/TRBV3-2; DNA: TGTGCCAGCAGCCAAGATCCCGGGACAGGGAACTACGAGCAGTACTTC; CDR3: CASSQDPGTGNYEQYF
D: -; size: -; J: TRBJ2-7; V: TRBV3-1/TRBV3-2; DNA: TGTGCCAGCAGCCAAGCTTCCGGTCCCTACGAGCAGTACTTC; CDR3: CASSQASGPYEQYF
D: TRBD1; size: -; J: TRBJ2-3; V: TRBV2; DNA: TGTGCCAGCAGAGTGGGACAGGACGTTAGTCCCACAGATACGCAGTATTTT; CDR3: CASRVGQDVSPTDTQYF
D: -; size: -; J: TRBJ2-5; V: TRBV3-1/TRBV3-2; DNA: TGTGCCAGCAGCCGACTACAAGAGACCCAGTACTTC; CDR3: CASSRLQETQYF
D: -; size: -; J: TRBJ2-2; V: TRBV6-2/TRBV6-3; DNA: TGTGCCAGCAGCCAGGGGCCGAACACCGGGGAGCTGTTTTTT; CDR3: CASSQGPNTGELFF
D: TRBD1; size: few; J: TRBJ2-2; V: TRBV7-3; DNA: TGTGCCAGCAGCCCCCAGGGGGCATCGAGCACCGGGGAGCTGTTTTTT; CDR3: CASSPQGASSTGELFF
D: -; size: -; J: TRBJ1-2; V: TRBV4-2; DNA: TGTGCCAGCAGCCCGCCGACGGGGGGCAATGGCTACACCTTC; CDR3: CASSPPTGGNGYTF
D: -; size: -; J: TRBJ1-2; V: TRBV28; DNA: TGTGCCAGCAGGTACAGGTTTCCCAACTATGGCTACACCTTC; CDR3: CASRYRFPNYGYTF
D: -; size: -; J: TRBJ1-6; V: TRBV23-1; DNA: TGCGCCAGCAGTCAATTCGGGATTAGAGAATCACCCCTCCACTTT; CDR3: CASSQFGIRESPLHF
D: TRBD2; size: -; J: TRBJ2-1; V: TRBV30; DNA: TGTGCCTGGAAGGGACTAGCGGGAAACTCCTACAATGAGCAGTTCTTC; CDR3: CAWKGLAGNSYNEQFF
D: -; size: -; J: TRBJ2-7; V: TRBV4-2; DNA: TGTGCCAGCAGCCAAGTGGCGGGACGCTCCTACGAGCAGTACTTC; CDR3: CASSQVAGRSYEQYF
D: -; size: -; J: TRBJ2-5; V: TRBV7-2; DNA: TGTGCCAGCAGCTCCGGGATAAATTCCCAAGAGACCCAGTACTTC; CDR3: CASSSGINSQETQYF
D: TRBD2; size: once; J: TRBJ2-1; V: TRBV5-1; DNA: TGCGCCAGCAGGTGGGTAGTAGCGGGAAGCTCCTACAATGAGCAGTTCTTC; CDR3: CASRWVVAGSSYNEQFF
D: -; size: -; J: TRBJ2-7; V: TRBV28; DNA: TGTGCCAGCAGTTTATCCTTGGGCAGAACCTACGAGCAGTACTTC; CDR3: CASSLSLGRTYEQYF
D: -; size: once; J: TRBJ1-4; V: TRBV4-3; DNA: TGCGCCAGCAGCCAAGATGATCATTTGAGTTTCCGGGACACCAATAATGAAAAACTGTTTTTT; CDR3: CASSQDDHLSFRDTNNEKLFF
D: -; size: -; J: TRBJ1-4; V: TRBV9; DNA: TGTGCCAGCAGCGACTTAGATGAAAAACTGTTTTTT; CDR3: CASSDLDEKLFF
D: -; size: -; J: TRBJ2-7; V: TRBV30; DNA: TGTGCCTGGAGTGTAGGGACCAGGGGAGTTGGGCAGTACTTC; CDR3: CAWSVGTRGVGQYF
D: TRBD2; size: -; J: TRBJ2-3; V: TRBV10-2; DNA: TGCGCCACCGAACAGGCAGTCGGGACTAGCGGGGGGGCCGGTACAGATACGCAGTATTTT; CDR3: CATEQAVGTSGGAGTDTQYF
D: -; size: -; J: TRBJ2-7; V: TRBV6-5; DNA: TGTGCCAGCAGTCCCCCCGGGGTGGCCAGGTACGAGCAGTACTTC; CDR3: CASSPPGVARYEQYF
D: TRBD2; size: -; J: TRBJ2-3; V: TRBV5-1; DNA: TGCGCCAGCAGCTTATATGCTAGCGGCCACACAGATACGCAGTATTTT; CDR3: CASSLYASGHTDTQYF
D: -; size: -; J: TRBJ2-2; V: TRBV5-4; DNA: TGTGCCAGCAGCTTGTTAGGGGCCGACACCGGGGAGCTGTTTTTT; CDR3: CASSLLGADTGELFF
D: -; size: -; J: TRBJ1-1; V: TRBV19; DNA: TGTGCCAGTAACTTCCTCCCGTCCACTGAAGCTTTCTTT; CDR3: CASNFLPSTEAFF
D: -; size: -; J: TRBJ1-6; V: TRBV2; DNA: TGTGCCAGGACGTCGAAGGGGCTGGGTTCACCCCTCCACTTT; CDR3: CARTSKGLGSPLHF
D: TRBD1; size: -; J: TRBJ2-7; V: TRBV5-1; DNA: TGCGCCAGCAGCTTGGGGGGGACAGGGACCGACGAGCAGTACTTC; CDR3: CASSLGGTGTDEQYF
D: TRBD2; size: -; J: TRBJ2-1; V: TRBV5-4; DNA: TGTGCCAGCAGCCCGCGGACTAGCGGGAGGGCCGTAGAGCAGTTCTTC; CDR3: CASSPRTSGRAVEQFF
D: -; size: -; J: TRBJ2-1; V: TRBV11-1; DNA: TGTGCCAGCAGCTTAGGGAGGAACAATGAGCAGTTCTTC; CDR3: CASSLGRNNEQFF
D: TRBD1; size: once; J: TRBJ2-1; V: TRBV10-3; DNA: TGTGCCATCTCCAACCGGGACAGGGGTGTGGAGGAGCAGTTCTTC; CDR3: CAISNRDRGVEEQFF
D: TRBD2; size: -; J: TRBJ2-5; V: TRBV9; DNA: TGTGCCAGCAGCGTCACCGGGGGGGGCGGTGAGACCCAGTACTTC; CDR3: CASSVTGGGGETQYF
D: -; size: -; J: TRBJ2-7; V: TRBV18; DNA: TGTGCCAGCTCACCACCGGAGGCCTACGAGCAGTACTTC; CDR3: CASSPPEAYEQYF
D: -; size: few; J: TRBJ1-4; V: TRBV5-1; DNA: TGCGCCAGCAGCTCCACCGACAGGTTGACGTTT; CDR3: CASSSTDRLTF